The rows below give T cell receptor beta chains drawn from one sample of a study of blood T cell repertoires in COVID-19. Sequencing was performed with immunoSEQ multiplex PCR; in TCRdb, only in-frame clones are kept and a portion is missing. The table records 310,000 or so clones, approximately 89% of them present only once. Sample: PBMCs or T cells enriched from blood (not recorded which). These receptors were collected from a woman aged 40-49 years who had recovered from COVID-19. The CDR3 runs from the conserved cysteine through the conserved F or W. The D gene is left open where the match is weak. Not all rows give a size; the values are once, few, many and, for expanded clones, a class.

j_call clone_size v_call d_call cdr3_nt cdr3_aa
TRBJ2-3 . TRBV13 . TGTGCCAGCAGCTTCGGTGGATCCGGGAGCGCAGATACGCAGTATTTT CASSFGGSGSADTQYF
TRBJ2-5 . TRBV7-7 TRBD1 TGTGCTAGCAGCTTAGGGCAGGGGGTCAGGGGGGAGACCCAGTACTTC CASSLGQGVRGETQYF
TRBJ1-1 . TRBV7-3 TRBD1 TGTGCCAGCAGCTTAAGGGGGGACAGGAACACTGAAGCTTTCTTT CASSLRGDRNTEAFF
TRBJ1-1 . TRBV6-5 TRBD1 TGTGCCAGCAGAGGACAGGGGGAAGCTGAAGCTTTCTTT CASRGQGEAEAFF
TRBJ2-7 . TRBV7-9 . TGTGCCAGCAGCTTAGCTATCTACGAGCAGTACTTC CASSLAIYEQYF
TRBJ2-2 . TRBV11-2 TRBD1 TGTGCCAGCAGCTTGGACAGGACGAACACCGGGGAGCTGTTTTTT CASSLDRTNTGELFF
TRBJ2-7 . TRBV7-8 . TGTGCCAGCAGCTTTGAGGCAGTCTATGAGCAGTACTTC CASSFEAVYEQYF
TRBJ2-1 . TRBV11-3 . TGTGCCAGCTCGCGGCCGGGATACAATGAGCAGTTCTTC CASSRPGYNEQFF
TRBJ2-3 . TRBV19 TRBD2 TGTGCCAGTAGTATAATGTCGCGACTAGCGGAGGATACGCAGTATTTT CASSIMSRLAEDTQYF
TRBJ1-2 . TRBV2 TRBD1 TGTGCCATGGATAGGACAGGGGGCACTAGCTATGGCTACACCTTC CAMDRTGGTSYGYTF
TRBJ2-1 . TRBV6-2/TRBV6-3 TRBD1 TGTGCCAGCAGTTACGGGACAGAAAGTAATGAGCAGTTCTTC CASSYGTESNEQFF
TRBJ2-1 once TRBV7-3 TRBD2 TGTGCCAGCAGCCTTAGCGGGGGGAATGACCATGAGCAGTTCTTC CASSLSGGNDHEQFF
TRBJ2-3 . TRBV6-5 TRBD1 TGTGCCAGCAGCTCGGGACAGGTGAGCACAGATACGCAGTATTTT CASSSGQVSTDTQYF
TRBJ2-1 . TRBV27 TRBD1 TGTGCCAGCAGTTCCTTTCCAGTCGGGACAGGCTTTTACAATGAGCAGTTCTTC CASSSFPVGTGFYNEQFF
TRBJ2-7 . TRBV25-1 TRBD2 TGTGCCAGCAGGCGGACTAGCGGGCCCTACGAGCAGTACTTC CASRRTSGPYEQYF
TRBJ2-7 . TRBV5-1 TRBD2 TGCGCCAGCAGCCCGATCGGGGGGGGGCCCTCCTACGAGCAGTACTTC CASSPIGGGPSYEQYF
TRBJ2-5 once TRBV19 . TGTGCCAGTAGCCCTAACCGTTGGGAGACCCAGTACTTC CASSPNRWETQYF
TRBJ1-5 many TRBV12-3/TRBV12-4 . TGTGCCAGCAGCTTTGCGGGCCAGCCCCAGCATTTT CASSFAGQPQHF
TRBJ2-5 . TRBV13 TRBD2 TGTGCCAGCAGCTCCAGGACTAGCGGGAGAACAGAGACCCAGTACTTC CASSSRTSGRTETQYF
TRBJ2-7 . TRBV4-1 TRBD2 TGCGCCAGCAGCCACCGCCCCGGCCGGGTAGCGGGAGTCGTGGAGCAGTACTTC CASSHRPGRVAGVVEQYF
TRBJ2-5 . TRBV28 TRBD1 TGTGCCAGCAGTTTATTCGGGACAGGGCGCCACGGGGAGACCCAGTACTTC CASSLFGTGRHGETQYF
TRBJ2-5 once TRBV29-1 . TGCAGCGTTGAAGAGTTGACAGTTCGAGAGACCCAGTACTTC CSVEELTVRETQYF
TRBJ1-5 . TRBV23-1 . TGCGCCAGCAGTCAATCTAGAAAAAAAGGCAATCAGCCCCAGCATTTT CASSQSRKKGNQPQHF
TRBJ2-7 . TRBV6-5 . TGTGCCAGCAGCCTTGGCCTCTCCTACGAGCAGTACTTC CASSLGLSYEQYF
TRBJ2-7 . TRBV29-1 TRBD1 TGCAGCGTACTAACAGGGGAGTACGAGCAGTACTTC CSVLTGEYEQYF
TRBJ1-5 few TRBV5-6 TRBD1 TGTGCCAGCAGCTTGGGAACGACAGGGAGAAATCAGCCCCAGCATTTT CASSLGTTGRNQPQHF
TRBJ2-3 once TRBV7-6 . TGTGCCAGCAGCCCCTATCTAGAGGGTACGCAGTATTTT CASSPYLEGTQYF
TRBJ1-6 . TRBV18 . TGTGCCAGCTCAGAATCCCAAATACAGGGAGACTCACCCCTCCACTTT CASSESQIQGDSPLHF
TRBJ2-2 . TRBV10-3 TRBD2 TGTGCCATCGGGGCGGGAGCGGCAAACACCGGGGAGCTGTTTTTT CAIGAGAANTGELFF
TRBJ2-5 . TRBV7-2 . TGTGCCAGCATGCTCTGGGTGGGAGAACAAGAGACCCAGTACTTC CASMLWVGEQETQYF
TRBJ2-3 . TRBV19 TRBD1 TGTGCCAGTGGGTGGACAGGGGGCACAGATACGCAGTATTTT CASGWTGGTDTQYF
TRBJ2-2 once TRBV11-2 TRBD2 TGTGCCAGCAGCGGACTAGCGGGGGGTCCCACCGGGGAGCTGTTTTTT CASSGLAGGPTGELFF
TRBJ1-2 . TRBV18 . TGTGCCAGCTCCACGGAAGGGGACTATGGCTACACCTTC CASSTEGDYGYTF
TRBJ1-2 . TRBV18 TRBD1 TGTGCCAGCTCACAAGACAGGGTAAAGCTCTTC CASSQDRVKLF
TRBJ1-5 once TRBV3-1/TRBV3-2 . TGTGCCAGCAGCCAAGACAGCGTTAATCAGCCCCAGCATTTT CASSQDSVNQPQHF
TRBJ1-6 . TRBV3-1/TRBV3-2 . TGTGCCAGCAGCCAAATACAGGGACGTTCACCCCTCCACTTT CASSQIQGRSPLHF
TRBJ2-1 . TRBV30 . TGTGCCTGGAGTGTAGAGGTAGGACTCTACAATGAGCAGTTCTTC CAWSVEVGLYNEQFF
TRBJ1-6 . TRBV20-1 . TGCAGTGCTAGTCGGGGGGCCCTTACTAATTCACCCCTCCACTTT CSASRGALTNSPLHF
TRBJ2-7 . TRBV5-8 . TGTGCCAGCAGCATCCACTCCTACGAGCAGTACTTC CASSIHSYEQYF
TRBJ2-5 . TRBV3-1/TRBV3-2 TRBD2 TGTGCCAGCAGCCAACAGGGACTAGCAGTTCAAGAGACCCAGTACTTC CASSQQGLAVQETQYF
TRBJ1-4 . TRBV7-3 . TGTGCCAGCAGCTTATTCCCGGGGGAAAAACTGTTTTTT CASSLFPGEKLFF
TRBJ2-2 . TRBV5-1 TRBD1 TGCGCCAGCAGCTTGTCGGCAGGGGGCCCGAACACCGGGGAGCTGTTTTTT CASSLSAGGPNTGELFF
TRBJ2-5 . TRBV27 . TGTGCCAGCAGTCAGCTTCCGGACAGCCTAAAAGAGACCCAGTACTTC CASSQLPDSLKETQYF
TRBJ2-7 . TRBV25-1 . TGTGCCAGCAGTGAAGAGTCCGAGCAGTACTTC CASSEESEQYF
TRBJ2-2 . TRBV24-1 . TGTGCCACCAGTGACCGGAACAGGGACACCGGGGAGCTGTTTTTT CATSDRNRDTGELFF
TRBJ1-4 . TRBV6-1 TRBD1 TGTGCCAGCAGTGAACCACAGGGGGCTAATGAAAAACTGTTTTTT CASSEPQGANEKLFF
TRBJ2-1 . TRBV7-5 . TGTGCCAGAAGCTTAGTAGCTTGCCCAAGCGGGGGCTCCTACAATGAGCAGTTCTTC CARSLVACPSGGSYNEQFF
TRBJ2-1 . TRBV19 TRBD1 TGTGCCAGTAGTATTGCAGGGGGTTTCAATGAGCAGTTCTTC CASSIAGGFNEQFF
TRBJ2-2 . TRBV18 . TGTGCCAGCTCACCAGCCAGGCACACCGGGGAGCTGTTTTTT CASSPARHTGELFF
TRBJ2-4 . TRBV27 TRBD2 TGTGCCAGCAGTTTATTGGGGGGGAAAGACAAAAACATTCAGTACTTC CASSLLGGKDKNIQYF
TRBJ2-3 . TRBV5-1 . TGCGCCAGCAGCTTGGTTGACAGAACAGATACGCAGTATTTT CASSLVDRTDTQYF
TRBJ1-4 . TRBV28 . TGTGCCAGCAGTTTTAGTTCTAATGAAAAACTGTTTTTT CASSFSSNEKLFF